This TCR beta chain is drawn from a study of blood T cell repertoires in COVID-19. Study-level information: The study drew acute and convalescent COVID-19 samples from the United States, Italy and Spain. From T cells, B-cell-depleted T cells, or PBMCs came the material, which was cDNA or gDNA.

The germline V gene encodes CDR1 SGHTS and CDR2 YDEGEE. The CDR3 sequence is 15 residues long. V shed 8 bases, J shed 4 bases, and the junction held 6 bases outside the gene matches. Assay used: immunoSEQ multiplex PCR; TCRdb lists only in-frame clones, some missing. This sample has 220,000 or so clones; 89% occur once, and the top ten carry roughly 6%. The chain has TRBV5-8 and TRBJ2-3; TRBD2 agrees at 14 bases. The clonotype was recovered from a man aged 55 to 69 who had recovered from COVID-19. The specimen was peripheral blood. CDR3: CASRLAGGPPDTQYF. The CDR3 DNA is TGTGCCAGTCGACTAGCGGGAGGGCCCCCAGATACGCAGTATTTT.